One sample yielded the 22 T cell receptor beta chains listed below, sequenced in a study of blood T cell repertoires in COVID-19 (dated by TCRdb to 2020 to 2022). To prepare the library, the immunoSEQ multiplex PCR assay was applied. TCRdb provides this immuneACCESS table in a form limited to in-frame rearrangements. Some clones are lacking; in checked studies, under half of them reflect an unresolved V gene, and why the rest are absent is not known. The sample data list approximately 300,000 clones, and 86% of these were observed just once. Together, the top ten hold 1.5% to 2% of the sample. Sequencing was performed on peripheral blood. These receptor sequences come from a woman between 50 and 59 years old with acute or convalescent COVID-19.

The chain has TRBV21-1 and TRBJ1-4; TRBD1 is taken as the D call from the table, unchecked against the DNA. TRBV21-1 is listed as a pseudogene. The CDR3 consists of 17 residues. The CDR3 nucleotides read TGTGCCAGCAGCAAAGCTCGGACAGATGCAACTAATGAAAAACTGTTTTTT. Translating gives CASSKARTDATNEKLFF.

In DNA, the CDR3 is TGTGCCAGCAGTTATTTAGGGGATTCAAACGAGCAGTACTTC. Its translation is CASSYLGDSNEQYF. The chain has TRBV6-5 and TRBJ2-7; TRBD1 might be the D (5 bases). Germline V gives CDR1 MNHEY, CDR2 SVGAGI. Trimming shortened V by 3 bases and J by 5 bases, and 14 bases separated the two germline ends. This CDR3 is 14 amino acids long.

A remark on this clone: Other DNA sequences in this sample translate to the same CDR3. This chain links TRBV7-2 with TRBJ1-6, with D unresolved. CDR1 is SGHTA and CDR2 is FQGNSA in the germline V gene. The CDR3 is 11 amino acids. V lost 5 bases, J lost 7 bases, and 3 bases lay in between. CDR3 loop: CASSQNSPLHF. As DNA, the CDR3 is TGTGCCAGCAGCCAGAATTCACCCCTCCACTTT.

The chain's CDR3 is CASSFEGLNTEAFF. CDR3 DNA: TGTGCCAGCAGTTTTGAGGGCTTGAACACTGAAGCTTTCTTT. This rearrangement joins TRBV27 to TRBJ1-1, with D unclear. Germline V gene data show CDR1 as MNHEY and CDR2 as SMNVEV (reference sequence). Trimming cost V 3 bases and J 0 bases, with 8 bases left between them. The CDR3 is made up of 14 amino acids.

The genes are TRBV30 and TRBJ2-3, with 10 positions matching TRBD2. The CDR3 is 17 amino acids. Germline CDR1 and CDR2: GTSNPN and SVGIG (reference sequence). J lost 4 bases, V lost 0 bases, and 10 bases had no gene match. The CDR3 region is CAWSVDSAGGHADTQYF. The CDR3 DNA reads as TGTGCCTGGAGTGTAGACTCAGCGGGAGGGCATGCAGATACGCAGTATTTT.

The chain combines TRBV9 with TRBJ2-1; D is possibly TRBD2 (5 bases). This CDR3 has 14 amino acids. Germline CDR1 and CDR2: SGDLS and YYNGEE. V was shortened by 3 bases and J by 4 bases, with 11 bases between the two germline ends. CDR3 nucleotides: TGTGCCAGCAGCGAACCTACTAGATACAATGAGCAGTTCTTC. Translated, it gives CASSEPTRYNEQFF.

This clone showed up just once. The chain is built from TRBV7-9 and TRBJ2-5, with unresolved D. V lost 5 bases and J 0 bases, leaving 10 bases between the germline ends. This CDR3 has 14 residues. Looked up from germline, CDR1 is SEHNR and CDR2 is FQNEAQ (reference sequence). The CDR3 region is CASSPRLHQETQYF. The CDR3, as DNA: TGTGCCAGCAGCCCAAGACTCCACCAAGAGACCCAGTACTTC.

The chain employs TRBV7-6 and TRBJ2-1; TRBD2 matches 12 bases. Germline CDR1 and CDR2: SGHVS and FNYEAQ. The CDR3 extends over 22 amino acids. J gave up 0 bases and V 2 bases, and 17 bases lay outside the gene matches. The DNA for the CDR3 is TGTGCCAGCAGCTTATACCCCACGACTAGCGGGAGCCGGCGAGGCTCCTACAATGAGCAGTTCTTC. This codes for CASSLYPTTSGSRRGSYNEQFF.

V gene TRBV29-1 combines with J gene TRBJ2-1; D might be TRBD1 (6 bases). The CDR3 has 14 residues. Trimming took 5 bases from V and 1 from J, leaving 12 bases between them. Looked up from germline, CDR1 is SQVTM and CDR2 is ANQGSEA. This CDR3 reads CSVLGAQSYNEQFF. The CDR3 bases are TGCAGCGTTTTGGGGGCCCAATCCTACAATGAGCAGTTCTTC.

This clone was counted a few times. The chain recombines TRBV5-1 with TRBJ1-3, with D unclear. CDR3 size: 15 residues. Trimming took 0 bases from V and 1 from J, leaving 8 bases between them. Germline V gene sequence: CDR1 SGHRS, CDR2 YFSETQ. The CDR3 is CASSLVAASGNTIYF. The CDR3 DNA follows: TGCGCCAGCAGCTTGGTGGCGGCGTCTGGAAACACCATATATTTT.

Of note for this clone: The germline gene is not matched at one end of the junction; a read error may be the cause. V is TRBV5-1 and J is TRBJ2-5, with 11 bases fitting TRBD2. CDR1 is SGHRS and CDR2 is YFSETQ in the germline V gene. The CDR3 is made up of 14 amino acids. The CDR3: CASSFGTSGEVLDF. The CDR3 DNA is TGCGCCAGCAGCTTTGGGACTAGCGGAGAGGTGCTTGACTTC.

This clone appeared once. The rearrangement links TRBV7-9 to TRBJ1-2, with D tentatively TRBD1 (5 bases). CDR1 and CDR2 (germline): SEHNR, FQNEAQ (reference sequence). V lost 1 base and J lost 7, with 16 bases in between. The CDR3 runs to 15 residues. The CDR3 bases are TGTGCCAGCAGCTTAGAATTGATCAGGGATAGTGGCTACACCTTC. It yields the protein CASSLELIRDSGYTF. The full variable domain, its missing parts supplied by reference TRBV7-9 and TRBJ1-2, is DTGVSQNPRHKITKRGQNVTFRCDPISEHNRLYWYRQTLGQGPEFLTYFQNEAQLEKSRLLSDRFSAERPKGSFSTLEIQRTEQGDSAMYLCASSLELIRDSGYTFGSGTRLTVV.

The chain couples TRBV29-1 to TRBJ1-2, with 10 bases identical to TRBD1. Germline CDR1 and CDR2: SQVTM and ANQGSEA. The CDR3 spans 13 residues. The V segment lost 1 base and the J segment 7 bases; nucleotides outside the gene matches: 3. CDR3 residues: CSVEGQGAGGYTF. CDR3 nucleotides: TGCAGCGTTGAAGGACAGGGGGCCGGTGGCTACACCTTC. Full variable domain (outside the CDR3, taken from reference TRBV29-1 and TRBJ1-2): SAVISQKPSRDICQRGTSLTIQCQVDSQVTMMFWYRQQPGQSLTLIATANQGSEATYESGFVIDKFPISRPNLTFSTLTVSNMSPEDSSIYLCSVEGQGAGGYTFGSGTRLTVV.

This chain links TRBV6-5 with TRBJ1-2, with TRBD1 as a possible D gene (5 bases). V was pared by 0 bases and J by 2 bases, with 10 bases between. Germline V gene data show CDR1 as MNHEY and CDR2 as SVGAGI. CDR3 length: 15 amino acids. The CDR3 spells CASSYSRGTNYGYTF. The CDR3 DNA follows: TGTGCCAGCAGTTACTCGCGGGGGACGAACTATGGCTACACCTTC.

This chain links TRBV5-1 with TRBJ2-3, with TRBD1 identical over 7 bases. This CDR3 is 12 amino acids long. From germline, CDR1 is SGHRS and CDR2 YFSETQ. V lost 4 bases and J lost 6; bases outside the gene matches: 2. CDR3 sequence (DNA): TGCGCCAGCAGCAAGACAGGGGATACGCAGTATTTT. Its protein product is CASSKTGDTQYF.

The V call is TRBV14, the J call TRBJ2-7; the D gene is possibly TRBD1 (6 bases). CDR1 and CDR2 from the germline V gene are SGHDN and FVKESK. The CDR3 spans 15 residues. V was trimmed by 0 bases and J by 1 base, leaving 10 bases between them. CDR3 region: CASSQDFDRSYEQYF. The CDR3 DNA follows: TGTGCCAGCAGCCAAGATTTTGACAGGTCCTACGAGCAGTACTTC. Supplemented by reference TRBV14 and TRBJ2-7, the full variable domain reads EAGVTQFPSHSVIEKGQTVTLRCDPISGHDNLYWYRRVMGKEIKFLLHFVKESKQDESGMPNNRFLAERTGGTYSTLKVQPAELEDSGVYFCASSQDFDRSYEQYFGPGTRLTVT.

This sequence joins TRBV24-1 and TRBJ2-3; a possible D gene is TRBD2 (7 bases). The CDR3 runs to 15 residues. The germline V gene has CDR1 KGHDR and CDR2 SFDVKD. V lost 5 bases and J lost 4, with 15 bases in between. CDR3 protein: CATSARGGFPDTQYF. CDR3 DNA sequence: TGTGCCACCAGTGCCCGCGGGGGCTTCCCAGATACGCAGTATTTT.

The gene calls are TRBV6-2 or TRBV6-3 and TRBJ1-2, with D hard to call. Trimming removed 3 bases at V and 0 bases at J, with 14 bases between. CDR3 length equals 16 residues. CDR1 MNHEY and CDR2 SVGEGT come from the germline V gene. CDR3 sequence: CASSYSRELANYGYTF. The CDR3, as DNA: TGTGCCAGCAGTTATTCCCGCGAGCTCGCTAACTATGGCTACACCTTC.

This chain uses TRBV24-1 with TRBJ2-1; possibly TRBD1 for D (6 bases). In germline, CDR1 is KGHDR, CDR2 SFDVKD. CDR3 length: 13 residues. For the CDR3, the DNA is TGTGCTACCGGAATGGGGGCGCGGAATGAGCAGTTCTTC. This sequence encodes CATGMGARNEQFF.

The genes are TRBV7-9 and TRBJ2-7, with D maybe TRBD1 (7 bases). V lost 1 base, J lost 6 bases, and 13 bases lay in between. The CDR3 consists of 14 residues. The germline V gene has CDR1 SEHNR and CDR2 FQNEAQ (reference sequence). In nucleotides, the CDR3 is TGTGCCAGCAGCTTAGAGGCCCAGGGGGGCGAGCAGTACTTC. Translation gives CASSLEAQGGEQYF. Complete variable domain (other parts from reference TRBV7-9 and TRBJ2-7): DTGVSQNPRHKITKRGQNVTFRCDPISEHNRLYWYRQTLGQGPEFLTYFQNEAQLEKSRLLSDRFSAERPKGSFSTLEIQRTEQGDSAMYLCASSLEAQGGEQYFGPGTRLTVT.

The chain employs TRBV7-9 and TRBJ1-1, with a possible D match to TRBD1 (5 bases). CDR1 is SEHNR, CDR2 FQNEAQ, per germline (reference sequence). This CDR3 has 15 residues. The V and J ends lost 1 base and 4 bases respectively, with 13 bases between them. Here the CDR3 reads CASSLGVRERTEAFF. DNA of the CDR3: TGTGCCAGCAGCTTAGGGGTCAGGGAACGCACTGAAGCTTTCTTT. Full variable domain (remainder filled in from reference TRBV7-9 and TRBJ1-1): DTGVSQNPRHKITKRGQNVTFRCDPISEHNRLYWYRQTLGQGPEFLTYFQNEAQLEKSRLLSDRFSAERPKGSFSTLEIQRTEQGDSAMYLCASSLGVRERTEAFFGQGTRLTVV.

This clone occurred a few times. This sequence joins TRBV28 and TRBJ2-5; no clear D. The CDR3 length is 12 residues. CDR1 is MDHEN, CDR2 SYDVKM, per germline. V dropped 6 bases and J dropped 1 base, with 6 bases sitting between them. CDR3 bases: TGTGCCAGCAGGACTCTCCAAGAGACCCAGTACTTC. Amino acids: CASRTLQETQYF.